This record concerns one T cell receptor beta chain sequence. Per sorted-subset replicate PCR, input was approximately 200 ng DNA, representing tens of thousands of T cell genomes. Assay used: immunoSEQ multiplex PCR; TCRdb lists only in-frame clones, some missing. The data show around 1.9 million clones, roughly 91% seen once. CDR3 length: 12 amino acids. Trimming stripped 3 bases from V and 6 bases from J, with 6 bases between. CDR1 is SGHTA, CDR2 FQGNSA, per germline. Naive CD8 cells comprised CD45RO-negative, CCR7-positively selected cells, excluding terminally differentiated effector memory CD45RA+ cells. This specimen belongs to a study of shared clonotypes between healthy human individuals. Study details: Each donor had three CD4 naive, three CD4 memory, two CD8 naive and one CD8 memory plate.

The sequence derives from a man aged 18-30 years in good health. Some clones in this sample may be carry-over from other donors' samples. The chain joins TRBV7-2 to TRBJ1-5; D is uncertain. The sequencing input was naive CD8+ T cells from PBMCs. This CDR3 is CASSLFGQPQHF. In DNA form, the CDR3 reads TGTGCCAGCAGCTTGTTCGGTCAGCCCCAGCATTTT.